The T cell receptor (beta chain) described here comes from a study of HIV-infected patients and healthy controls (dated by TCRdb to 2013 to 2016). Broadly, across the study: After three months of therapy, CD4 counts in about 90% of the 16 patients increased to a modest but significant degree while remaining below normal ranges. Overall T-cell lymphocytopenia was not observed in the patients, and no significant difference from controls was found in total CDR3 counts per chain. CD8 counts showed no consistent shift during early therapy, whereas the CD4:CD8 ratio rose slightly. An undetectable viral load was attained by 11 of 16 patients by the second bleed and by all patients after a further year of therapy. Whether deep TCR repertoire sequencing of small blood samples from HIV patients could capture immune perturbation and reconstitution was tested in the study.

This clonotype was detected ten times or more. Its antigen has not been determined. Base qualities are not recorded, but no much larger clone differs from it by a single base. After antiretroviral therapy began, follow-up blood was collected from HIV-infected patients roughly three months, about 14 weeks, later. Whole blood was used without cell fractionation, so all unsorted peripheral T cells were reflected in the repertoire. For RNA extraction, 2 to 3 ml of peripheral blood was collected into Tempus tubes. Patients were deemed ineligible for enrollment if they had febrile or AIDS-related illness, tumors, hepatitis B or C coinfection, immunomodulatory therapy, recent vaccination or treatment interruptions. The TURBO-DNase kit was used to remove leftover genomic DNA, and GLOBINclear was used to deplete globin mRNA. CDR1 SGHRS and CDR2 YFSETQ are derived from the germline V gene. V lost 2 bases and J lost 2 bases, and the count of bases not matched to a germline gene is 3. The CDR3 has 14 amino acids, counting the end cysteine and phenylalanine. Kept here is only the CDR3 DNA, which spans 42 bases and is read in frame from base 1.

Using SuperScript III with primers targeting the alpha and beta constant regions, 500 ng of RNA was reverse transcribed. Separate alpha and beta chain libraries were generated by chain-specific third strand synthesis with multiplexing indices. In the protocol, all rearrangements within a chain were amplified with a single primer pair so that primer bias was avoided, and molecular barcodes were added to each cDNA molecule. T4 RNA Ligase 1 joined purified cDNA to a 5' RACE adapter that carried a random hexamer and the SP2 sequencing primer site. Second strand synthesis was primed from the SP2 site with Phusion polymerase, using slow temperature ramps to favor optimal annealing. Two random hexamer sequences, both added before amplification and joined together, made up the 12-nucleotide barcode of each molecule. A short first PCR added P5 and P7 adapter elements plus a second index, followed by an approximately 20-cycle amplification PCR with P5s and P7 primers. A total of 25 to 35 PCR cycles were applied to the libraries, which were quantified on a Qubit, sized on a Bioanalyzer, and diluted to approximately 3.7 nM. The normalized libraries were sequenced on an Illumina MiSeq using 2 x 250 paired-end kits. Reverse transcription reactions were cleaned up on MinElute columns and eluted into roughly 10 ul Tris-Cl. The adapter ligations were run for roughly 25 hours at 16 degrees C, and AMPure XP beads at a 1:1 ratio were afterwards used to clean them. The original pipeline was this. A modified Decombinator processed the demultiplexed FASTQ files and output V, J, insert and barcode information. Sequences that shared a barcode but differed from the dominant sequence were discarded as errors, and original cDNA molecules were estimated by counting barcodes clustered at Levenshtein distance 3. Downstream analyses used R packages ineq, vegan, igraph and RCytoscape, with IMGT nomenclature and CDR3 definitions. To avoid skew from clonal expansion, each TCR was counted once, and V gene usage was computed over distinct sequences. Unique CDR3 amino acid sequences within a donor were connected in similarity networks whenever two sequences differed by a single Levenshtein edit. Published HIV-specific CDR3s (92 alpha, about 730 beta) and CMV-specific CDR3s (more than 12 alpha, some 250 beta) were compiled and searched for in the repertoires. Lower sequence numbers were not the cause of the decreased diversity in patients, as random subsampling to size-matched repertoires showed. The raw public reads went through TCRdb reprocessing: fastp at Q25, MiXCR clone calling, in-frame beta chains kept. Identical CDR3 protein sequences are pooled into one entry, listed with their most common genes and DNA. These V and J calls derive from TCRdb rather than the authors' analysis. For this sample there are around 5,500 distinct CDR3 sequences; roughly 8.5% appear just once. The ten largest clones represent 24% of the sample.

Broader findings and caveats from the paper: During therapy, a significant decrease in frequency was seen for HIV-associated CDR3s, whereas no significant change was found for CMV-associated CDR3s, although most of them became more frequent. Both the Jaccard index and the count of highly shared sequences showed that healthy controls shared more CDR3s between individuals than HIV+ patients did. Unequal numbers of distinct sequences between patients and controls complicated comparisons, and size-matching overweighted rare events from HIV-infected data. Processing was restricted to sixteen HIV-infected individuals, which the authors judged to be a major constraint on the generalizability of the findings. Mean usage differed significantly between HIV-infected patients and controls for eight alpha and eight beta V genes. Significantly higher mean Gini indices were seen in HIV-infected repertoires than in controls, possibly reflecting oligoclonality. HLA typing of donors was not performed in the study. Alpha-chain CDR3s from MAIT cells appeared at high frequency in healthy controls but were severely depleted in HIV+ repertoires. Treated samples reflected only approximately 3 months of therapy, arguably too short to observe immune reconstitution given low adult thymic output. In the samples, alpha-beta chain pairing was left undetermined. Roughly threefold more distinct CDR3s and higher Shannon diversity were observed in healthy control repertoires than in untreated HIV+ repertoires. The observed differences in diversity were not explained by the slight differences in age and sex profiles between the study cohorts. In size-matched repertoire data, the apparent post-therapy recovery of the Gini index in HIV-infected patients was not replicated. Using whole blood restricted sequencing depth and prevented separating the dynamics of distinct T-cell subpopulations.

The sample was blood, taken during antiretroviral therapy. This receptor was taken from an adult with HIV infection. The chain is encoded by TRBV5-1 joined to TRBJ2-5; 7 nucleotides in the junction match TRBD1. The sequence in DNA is TGCGCCAGCAGCTTCAACAGGGGTCAAGAGACCCAGTACTTC. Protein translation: CASSFNRGQETQYF.